This T cell receptor (beta chain) was obtained from a study of T cell responses to AZD1222 COVID-19 vaccine. Study conclusions and caveats: It should be noted that donors were predominantly white British and more often female, and clonal diversity was possibly underestimated. CD4 TCRs associated with vaccination spanned spike, dominating at 160-218 and 743-854.

A note on this clone: Its target is not known.

The CDR3 loop spans 13 amino acids. Germline V gives CDR1 SGDLS, CDR2 YYNGEE. Trimming stripped 0 bases from V and 5 bases from J, with 8 bases between. Clones were sequenced by immunoSEQ multiplex PCR, and TCRdb holds only the in-frame ones, with some missing. The sample gives more than 140,000 clones, 70% to 90% of which show up once; around 2.2% is in the top ten. The chain combines TRBV9 with TRBJ1-2; no firm D call. The receptor was isolated from an adult in good health. The sequences come from peripheral blood, collected on day 0 of AZD1222 vaccination. DNA of the CDR3: TGTGCCAGCAGCGTAGTGGGTGGATATGGCTACACCTTC. Protein sequence: CASSVVGGYGYTF.